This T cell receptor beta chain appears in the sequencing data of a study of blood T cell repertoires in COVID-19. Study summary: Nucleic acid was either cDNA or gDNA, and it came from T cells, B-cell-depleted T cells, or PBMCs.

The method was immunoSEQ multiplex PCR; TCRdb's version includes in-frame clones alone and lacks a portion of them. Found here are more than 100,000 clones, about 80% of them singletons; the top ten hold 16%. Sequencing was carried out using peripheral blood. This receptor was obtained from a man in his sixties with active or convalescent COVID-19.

The CDR3 reads CASSVWGDEQYF. The CDR3 region has the DNA TGTGCCAGTAGTGTTTGGGGCGACGAGCAGTACTTC. The chain combines TRBV19 with TRBJ2-7; D might be TRBD1 (5 bases). The CDR3 loop spans 12 amino acids. The V gene's germline CDR1 is LNHDA and CDR2 SQIVND (reference sequence). V dropped 5 bases and J dropped 5 bases, with 10 bases sitting between them.